This entry lists 8 T cell receptor beta chains sequenced from one sample in a study of regulatory T cells in long-lasting Graves disease. The TCR beta library used iRepertoire HTBI primers with Arm-PCR amplification of CDR3. TCRdb called the multiplex PCR reads again in MiXCR, with one record for every CDR3 protein. This table holds approximately 310,000 distinct CDR3 sequences, over 15% found once. Specified time point: newly diagnosed GD, antithyroid drugs for less than 3 months. PBMCs were the source of the RNA used for TCR sequencing. This sample comprised peripheral blood mononuclear cells (PBMCs), obtained at new diagnosis, from a patient treated with antithyroid drugs. All receptors come from a female donor with Graves disease.

The chain combines TRBV19 with TRBJ1-1; no definite D call. The CDR3 is made up of 11 amino acids. V was clipped by 2 bases and J by 8 bases, with 6 bases between them. Germline assignment: CDR1 LNHDA and CDR2 SQIVND (reference sequence). The CDR3 protein is CASSIRSEAFF. The CDR3 region has the DNA TGTGCCAGTAGTATACGGTCCGAAGCTTTCTTT.

The V gene is TRBV12-3 or TRBV12-4, the J gene TRBJ1-5, with 9 nucleotides matching TRBD1. This CDR3 spans 15 amino acids. V lost 7 bases, J lost 1 base, and 5 bases stayed unmatched. The chain's CDR3 is CASTAGQGSNQPQHF. CDR3 DNA sequence: TGTGCCAGCACCGCGGGACAGGGCAGCAATCAGCCCCAGCATTTT.

This clonotype was recorded at least ten times. The chain joins TRBV9 to TRBJ2-1, with 7 bases matching TRBD1. CDR3 size: 14 residues. Germline V CDR1 and CDR2: SGDLS, YYNGEE. V was pared by 4 bases and J by 5 bases, with 6 bases of the junction left unmatched. Written as DNA, the CDR3 is TGTGCCAGCAGCACCGGGACAGCTGACAATGAGCAGTTCTTC. The encoded protein is CASSTGTADNEQFF.

This clonotype is a singleton in its sample. The rearrangement uses TRBV10-1 and TRBJ2-1, with 10 bases fitting TRBD2. Germline CDR1 WNHNN, CDR2 SYGVQD (reference sequence). This CDR3 region has 16 residues. V gave up 6 bases and J gave up 8 bases; unmatched junction bases: 13. The CDR3 DNA reads as TGCGCCAGCAGCAGGACTAGCGGTCTTATCCGCCATGAGCAGTTCTTC. The encoded protein is CASSRTSGLIRHEQFF.

The table lists this clonotype with many counts. This chain links TRBV19 with TRBJ2-1, with unresolved D. In germline, CDR1 is LNHDA, CDR2 SQIVND (reference sequence). The CDR3 spans 11 residues. The V end lost 3 bases, the J end lost 7 bases, and 4 bases lay between the germline ends. CDR3 DNA: TGTGCCAGTAGTATGTATAATGAGCAGTTCTTC. Its protein is CASSMYNEQFF.

This clonotype was counted between two and nine times. V gene TRBV5-1 combines with J gene TRBJ2-7; 10 bases are shared with TRBD1. This CDR3 has 14 residues. The V gene end was trimmed by 8 bases and the J gene end by 6 bases; junction bases not matched to a gene: 11. Germline V lookup: CDR1 SGHRS, CDR2 YFSETQ. The CDR3 DNA reads as TGCGCCAGTAAGCCTTGGGGACAGGGGTTCGAGCAGTACTTC. Protein sequence: CASKPWGQGFEQYF.

This clonotype was observed many times. This chain uses TRBV19 with TRBJ2-2, with D possibly being TRBD1 or TRBD2 (5 bases each). The germline gives CDR1 LNHDA, CDR2 SQIVND (reference sequence). There are 16 residues in the CDR3. The germline V and J ends were trimmed by 3 bases and 6 bases, with 17 bases remaining between them. CDR3 bases: TGTGCCAGTAGTATCGGGGACCACATAAGGGCCGGGGAGCTGTTTTTT. As protein: CASSIGDHIRAGELFF.

Of note for this clonotype: The junction and the germline gene differ at one end; a read error may be behind it. The chain joins TRBV9 to TRBJ2-1; tentative D call: TRBD1 (5 bases). The CDR3 extends over 14 amino acids. CDR1 is SGDLS and CDR2 is YYNGEE in the germline V gene. For the CDR3, the DNA is TGTGCCAGCAGCTTCAGTAGCTCCCAGGGTGAGCAGCTCTTC. It translates to CASSFSSSQGEQLF.